Shown below are 25 T cell receptor beta chains from a single sample sequenced in a study of blood T cell repertoires in COVID-19. The assay was immunoSEQ multiplex PCR, and TCRdb's table has in-frame clones only and misses some. The sample lists about 86,000 clones, about 90% seen once, with over 0.95% in the top ten. The sequencing input was peripheral blood. The origin of the receptors is a human donor in a cohort sampled during active COVID-19.

The chain couples TRBV7-8 to TRBJ2-1; the D is unclear. V was cut by 1 base and J by 13 bases, with 11 bases left in between. This CDR3 region has 12 residues. CDR1 is SGHVS and CDR2 is FQNEAQ in the germline V gene. The CDR3 DNA reads as TGTGCCAGCAGCTTAGAATTAGATGCTCAGTTCTTC. Translating gives CASSLELDAQFF.

The chain is built from TRBV28 and TRBJ2-2; D ambiguous. V was pared by 0 bases and J by 0 bases, with 5 bases between. The CDR3 spans 15 residues. The germline V gene encodes CDR1 MDHEN and CDR2 SYDVKM. The CDR3 DNA reads TGTGCCAGCAGTTTATGGGGCCCGAACACCGGGGAGCTGTTTTTT. Protein: CASSLWGPNTGELFF.

The V gene is TRBV7-7, the J gene TRBJ2-2; TRBD1 matches 11 bases. This CDR3 spans 15 amino acids. The germline CDR1 and CDR2 sequences are SSHAT and FNYEAQ (reference sequence). The ends lost 5 bases at V and 7 bases at J; junction bases unmatched: 6. This chain's CDR3 is CASSRGQGAGGELFF. As DNA, the CDR3 is TGTGCCAGCAGCCGTGGACAGGGGGCGGGCGGGGAGCTGTTTTTT.

The chain couples TRBV27 to TRBJ2-7; 10 bases are shared with TRBD1. Germline V lookup: CDR1 MNHEY, CDR2 SMNVEV (reference sequence). The CDR3 has 15 residues. J lost 0 bases, V lost 4 bases, and 3 bases had no gene match. CDR3 coding DNA: TGTGCCAGCAGTTCCCGGGACAGGGGCTCCTACGAGCAGTACTTC. Translated, it gives CASSSRDRGSYEQYF.

The V and J genes are TRBV28 and TRBJ1-1, with 7 bases identical to TRBD1. The CDR3 spans 14 residues. In germline, CDR1 is MDHEN, CDR2 SYDVKM. J lost 2 bases, V lost 3 bases, and 3 bases had no gene match. CDR3 coding DNA: TGTGCCAGCAGTTTTCACAGGGGAAACACTGAAGCTTTCTTT. Amino acids: CASSFHRGNTEAFF.

The chain employs TRBV7-2 and TRBJ2-3; the D gene is possibly TRBD2 (5 bases). V shed 3 bases and J shed 2 bases, with 12 bases lying between them. The CDR3 is 15 residues long. Germline CDR1 and CDR2: SGHTA and FQGNSA. CDR3 sequence: CASSFDPGSTDTQYF. The CDR3 coding sequence is TGTGCCAGCAGCTTTGACCCGGGATCCACAGATACGCAGTATTTT.

The rearrangement links TRBV5-8 to TRBJ1-6; possibly TRBD1 for D (5 bases). CDR1 is SGHTS, CDR2 YDEGEE, per germline. The CDR3 spans 13 residues. V shed 4 bases and J shed 10 bases, with 12 bases lying between them. The CDR3, as DNA: TGTGCCAGCAGCCGCAGGGTGGAATCACCCCTCCACTTT. Its protein product is CASSRRVESPLHF.

This clone was picked up a small number of times. This chain uses TRBV14 with TRBJ2-1; possibly TRBD2 for D (7 bases). The V and J ends lost 5 bases and 10 bases respectively, with 21 bases between them. This CDR3 has 15 amino acids. In germline, CDR1 is SGHDN, CDR2 FVKESK. The CDR3 is CASSTELAPGGEQFF. The CDR3 bases are TGTGCCAGCAGCACCGAGCTAGCGCCGGGGGGCGAGCAGTTCTTC.

The genes are TRBV12-5 and TRBJ2-1; D may be TRBD2 (5 bases). The length of the CDR3 is 15 residues. V lost 4 bases, J lost 6 bases, and 16 bases lay in between. CDR1 is LGHNT and CDR2 is FRNRAP in the germline V gene. CDR3 protein: CASGSTPRAGNEQFF. The CDR3 nucleotides are TGTGCTAGTGGTTCTACCCCGAGGGCGGGCAATGAGCAGTTCTTC. Complete variable domain (other parts from reference TRBV12-5 and TRBJ2-1): DARVTQTPRHKVTEMGQEVTMRCQPILGHNTVFWYRQTMMQGLELLAYFRNRAPLDDSGMPKDRFSAEMPDATLATLKIQPSEPRDSAVYFCASGSTPRAGNEQFFGPGTRLTVL.

V is TRBV2 and J is TRBJ2-7; 10 bases align to TRBD2. There are 13 residues in the CDR3. V lost 4 bases to trimming and J lost 6 bases; unmatched junction nucleotides: 3. Germline CDR1 SNHLY, CDR2 FYNNEI. The DNA for the CDR3 is TGTGCCAGCAGTGGGACTAGCGGCGGCGAGCAGTACTTC. Its protein is CASSGTSGGEQYF.

The chain employs TRBV24-1 and TRBJ2-3; no clear D. The CDR3 has 14 residues. With 5 bases removed from V and 2 bases from J, the gap between germline ends came to 10 bases. CDR1 and CDR2 from the germline V gene are KGHDR and SFDVKD. The CDR3 DNA reads TGTGCCACCAGTGGAGACGGGTACACAGATACGCAGTATTTT. Encoded protein: CATSGDGYTDTQYF.

The chain is built from TRBV18 and TRBJ1-6, with D maybe TRBD1 (5 bases). The V and J ends lost 10 bases and 6 bases respectively, with 13 bases between them. The CDR3 covers 13 residues. Germline V gene data show CDR1 as KGHSH and CDR2 as LQKENI. The DNA of the CDR3 is TGTGCCACCACACAGGCTCCTAATTCACCCCTCCACTTT. The encoded protein is CATTQAPNSPLHF.

The chain uses TRBV23-1 and TRBJ2-7, with D maybe TRBD1 (6 bases). TRBV23-1 is an ORF; its function is uncertain. V gave up 1 base and J gave up 4 bases, with 26 bases separating them. The CDR3 has 19 residues. CDR3: CASSQCLGDTGHNGYEQYF. CDR3 sequence (DNA): TGCGCCAGCAGTCAATGCCTAGGGGATACAGGGCATAATGGGTACGAGCAGTACTTC.

The chain combines TRBV5-1 with TRBJ2-3; D possibly corresponds to TRBD2 (6 bases). V lost 0 bases to trimming and J lost 6 bases, with 17 bases between them. The CDR3 contains 16 residues. CDR1 and CDR2 (germline): SGHRS, YFSETQ. The CDR3 nucleotides read TGCGCCAGCAGCTTGGGGACTATCGGCATCTCGGATACGCAGTATTTT. This sequence encodes CASSLGTIGISDTQYF.

The chain joins TRBV7-3 to TRBJ2-7; TRBD1 aligns across 7 bases. Germline V gives CDR1 SGHTA, CDR2 FQGTGA. CDR3 size: 15 residues. V lost 6 bases and J lost 9; bases outside the gene matches: 17. This chain's CDR3 is CASSVFGRGRVGQYF. DNA for the CDR3: TGTGCCAGCAGTGTCTTCGGTAGGGGGCGGGTCGGGCAGTACTTC.

The gene calls are TRBV11-2 and TRBJ2-1; a weak D match, TRBD1 (6 bases). Germline CDR1 reads SGHAT; CDR2 reads FQNNGV. CDR3 length: 13 residues. Trimming pared 10 bases from V and 1 base from J, leaving 11 bases between. The CDR3, as DNA: TGTGCCACCCTCGGGACATCCTACAATGAGCAGTTCTTC. Encoded protein: CATLGTSYNEQFF.

The chain employs TRBV25-1 and TRBJ2-7; the D gene is possibly TRBD1 (6 bases). The germline CDR1 and CDR2 sequences are MGHDK and SYGVNS. The length of the CDR3 is 13 residues. Trimming cost V 4 bases and J 3 bases, with 10 bases left between them. The CDR3 reads CASSGQGIYEQYF. As DNA, the CDR3 is TGTGCCAGCAGTGGCCAGGGGATCTACGAGCAGTACTTC.

The chain has TRBV7-8 and TRBJ2-1, with 8 nucleotides matching TRBD2. With V trimmed by 5 bases and J by 14 bases, 11 bases remained unmatched. The CDR3 has 13 residues. The germline gives CDR1 SGHVS, CDR2 FQNEAQ. The CDR3 sequence is CASSRTLAGGEFF. CDR3 bases: TGTGCCAGCAGCCGCACCCTGGCGGGAGGAGAGTTCTTC.

This chain connects TRBV19 to TRBJ2-5; the D gene is possibly TRBD2 (5 bases). CDR1 is LNHDA, CDR2 SQIVND, per germline (reference sequence). CDR3 length equals 13 residues. The V and J ends lost 4 bases and 2 bases respectively, with 8 bases between them. In nucleotides, the CDR3 is TGTGCCAGTAGTAAAAGCGGACAAGAGACCCAGTACTTC. This encodes CASSKSGQETQYF.

V gene TRBV6-6 combines with J gene TRBJ2-7, with no clear D. CDR1 and CDR2 from the germline V gene are MNHNY and SVGAGI (reference sequence). The CDR3 runs 11 residues. The CDR3 region has the DNA TGTGCTACTCAAAGCTCCTACGAGCAGTACTTC. The encoded protein is CATQSSYEQYF.

The V and J genes are TRBV19 and TRBJ2-7; tentatively, D is TRBD2 (5 bases). Germline values: CDR1 LNHDA, CDR2 SQIVND (reference sequence). Deletions cut 4 bases from V and 2 bases from J, with 24 bases between. The CDR3 covers 18 residues. CDR3 in DNA: TGTGCCAGTAGTACCTCCGGGCTAGCAGGAGGATCGCCCTACGAGCAGTACTTC. Translation: CASSTSGLAGGSPYEQYF.

The chain employs TRBV2 and TRBJ2-1; 10 bases line up with TRBD2. The V and J ends lost 2 bases and 9 bases, in that order; junction bases with no gene match: 7. The CDR3 extends over 15 amino acids. The V gene's germline CDR1 is SNHLY and CDR2 FYNNEI. The CDR3 bases are TGTGCCAGCAGTGAACGAGCTAGCGGGAGTTCTGAGCAGTTCTTC. It translates to CASSERASGSSEQFF.

The CDR3, as DNA: TGTGCCACCAGCAGAGCGGGAGGCTTCTCCGAGCAGTACTTC. It encodes CATSRAGGFSEQYF. The J gene is TRBJ2-7, the V gene TRBV15, with 7 positions matching TRBD2. Looked up from germline, CDR1 is LNHNV and CDR2 is YYDKDF (reference sequence). This CDR3 region has 14 residues. After removal of 1 base from V and 6 bases from J, the junction contained 6 bases not matched to a gene.

The chain links TRBV11-3 to TRBJ2-1; 14 positions match TRBD2. Germline V gives CDR1 SGHNT, CDR2 YENEEA. J gave up 6 bases and V 4 bases, and 5 bases lay outside the gene matches. The CDR3 is 16 amino acids. For the CDR3, the DNA is TGTGCCAGCAGCTCGCCCGGACTAGCGGGAGGCAATGAGCAGTTCTTC. This encodes CASSSPGLAGGNEQFF.

J is TRBJ1-2 and V is TRBV28; perhaps TRBD1 as D (6 bases). V lost 6 bases and J lost 8, with 19 bases in between. Germline V gives CDR1 MDHEN, CDR2 SYDVKM. The CDR3 has 14 amino acids. The CDR3 region has the DNA TGTGCCAGCAGGCCCGGAAACAGGGTGCAAGGCTACACCTTC. This encodes CASRPGNRVQGYTF.